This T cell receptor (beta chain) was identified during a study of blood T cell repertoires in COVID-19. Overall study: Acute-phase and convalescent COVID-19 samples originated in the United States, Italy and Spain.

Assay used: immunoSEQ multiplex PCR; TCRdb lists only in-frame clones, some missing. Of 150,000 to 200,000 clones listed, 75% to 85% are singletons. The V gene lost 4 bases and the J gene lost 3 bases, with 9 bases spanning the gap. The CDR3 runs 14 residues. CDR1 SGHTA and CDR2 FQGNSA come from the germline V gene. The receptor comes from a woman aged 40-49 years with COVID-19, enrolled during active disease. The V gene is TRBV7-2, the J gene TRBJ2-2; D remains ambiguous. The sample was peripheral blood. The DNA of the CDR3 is TGTGCCAGCAGCTCAGACTCCTACACCGGGGAGCTGTTTTTT. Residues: CASSSDSYTGELFF.